This is a list of T cell receptor beta chains from one sample in a study of breast tumors, draining lymph nodes, adjacent tissues. One entry per CDR3 protein results from TCRdb running MiXCR on the multiplex PCR reads. The profile shows about 140,000 distinct CDR3 sequences, 32% of them singletons. The sequencing sample was made of axillary lymph node tissue. The source is a female donor with breast cancer. Some clones in this sample may be carry-over from other donors' samples. CDR3s include the opening cysteine and the closing phenylalanine or tryptophan. The D gene is left open where the match is weak. Not all rows give a size; the values are once, few, many and, for expanded clones, a class.

clone size	V gene	D gene	J gene	CDR3 DNA	CDR3 protein
many	TRBV12-3/TRBV12-4	NA	TRBJ2-2	TGTGCCAGCAGTTCCTCCGGTCCCACCGGGGAGCTGTTTTTT	CASSSSGPTGELFF
many	TRBV14	NA	TRBJ1-2	TGTGCCAGCAGCCAAGTCAACCAGAACTATGGCTACACCTTC	CASSQVNQNYGYTF
many	TRBV5-8	NA	TRBJ2-1	TGTGCCAGCAGCCCCCGAACAGCCAATGAGCAGTTCTTC	CASSPRTANEQFF
many	TRBV2	NA	TRBJ2-6	TGTGCCAGGACCAAGAGGGGCTCTGGGGCCAACGTCCTGACTTTC	CARTKRGSGANVLTF
once	TRBV14	NA	TRBJ2-7	TGTGCCAGCAGCCAACCAGGACGAGGCTCCTACGAGCAGTACTTC	CASSQPGRGSYEQYF
once	TRBV24-1	TRBD2	TRBJ2-1	TGTGCCACCAGTGATCGGACTAGCAATGAGCAGTTCTTC	CATSDRTSNEQFF
NA	TRBV5-1	TRBD1	TRBJ2-3	TGCGCCAGCGGACAGGAGAGGTCCTACAATGAGCAGTATTTT	CASGQERSYNEQYF
many	TRBV7-2	TRBD1	TRBJ1-2	TGTGCCAGCAGCTTAGGTACAGGGGTCAGCTATGGCTACACCTTC	CASSLGTGVSYGYTF
many	TRBV19	NA	TRBJ1-3	TGTGCCAGTAGTGAGCCGGGCCGTGGGACCATATATTTT	CASSEPGRGTIYF
many	TRBV5-1	NA	TRBJ2-3	TGCGCCAGCAGCTTGGGTCGGGTTTCTAGCACAGATACGCAGTATTTT	CASSLGRVSSTDTQYF
many	TRBV15	TRBD2	TRBJ2-1	TGTGCCACCAGCCCCAGACTAGCGGGGGGGCGTTACCCGTTCTTC	CATSPRLAGGRYPFF
many	TRBV7-9	TRBD2	TRBJ2-1	TGTGCCAGCAGCTTACACAATAGCGGGGGGGCACAGTTCTTC	CASSLHNSGGAQFF
many	TRBV30	TRBD2	TRBJ2-5	TGTGCCTGGAGTAAGCGGGGGGCCTTGGGGGAGACCCAGTACTTC	CAWSKRGALGETQYF
many	TRBV7-9	NA	TRBJ2-6	TGTGCCAGCAGCTCATCGGTGGTGGCCATCTACTCTGGGCCCAACGTCCTGACTTTC	CASSSSVVAIYSGPNVLTF
NA	TRBV6-1	TRBD2	TRBJ2-3	TGTGCCACCCGACGGGGGGGGACAGATACGCAGTATTTT	CATRRGGTDTQYF
NA	TRBV7-2	NA	TRBJ2-6	TGTGCCAGCAGCTTATACCCTGGGGCCAACGTCCTGACTTTC	CASSLYPGANVLTF